The rows below give T cell receptor beta chains drawn from one sample of a study of cytomegalovirus exposure and HLA in healthy donors. Produced via immunoSEQ multiplex PCR; TCRdb's table is partial and in-frame only. The sample shows around 180,000 clones, 80% of them seen only once. Input material: PBMCs. The receptors originated from a man in his forties in good health and CMV-seronegative. Both conserved end residues are part of each CDR3. A D gene is named only where the DNA matches it firmly. Part of the rows lack a size; the others show once, few, many or a class for expanded clones.

V gene: TRBV27; clone size: -; CDR3 length: 16; D gene: TRBD1; J gene: TRBJ2-2; CDR3 DNA: TGTGCCAGCAGTTTTCAGGGGGTTACTAACACCGGGGAGCTGTTTTTT; CDR3 protein: CASSFQGVTNTGELFF
V gene: TRBV28; clone size: -; CDR3 length: 14; D gene: -; J gene: TRBJ2-7; CDR3 DNA: TGTGCCAGCACCATGGGGGGACAGATCTACGAGCAGTACTTC; CDR3 protein: CASTMGGQIYEQYF
V gene: TRBV19; clone size: -; CDR3 length: 15; D gene: TRBD1; J gene: TRBJ2-5; CDR3 DNA: TGTGCCAGTGGGGGACAGGGAAAGGGAGGAGAGACCCAGTACTTC; CDR3 protein: CASGGQGKGGETQYF
V gene: TRBV5-1; clone size: -; CDR3 length: 14; D gene: -; J gene: TRBJ1-5; CDR3 DNA: TGCGCCAGCAGCTTGGACGGGAACGGTCAGCCCCAGCATTTT; CDR3 protein: CASSLDGNGQPQHF
V gene: TRBV6-6; clone size: -; CDR3 length: 14; D gene: -; J gene: TRBJ1-1; CDR3 DNA: TGTGCCAGCAGTTACTGGGGACAGAACACTGAAGCTTTCTTT; CDR3 protein: CASSYWGQNTEAFF
V gene: TRBV11-3; clone size: once; CDR3 length: 17; D gene: -; J gene: TRBJ2-2; CDR3 DNA: TGTGCCAGCAGCTTAGTCCAGGCTAGCGTAAACACCGGGGAGCTGTTTTTT; CDR3 protein: CASSLVQASVNTGELFF
V gene: TRBV5-1; clone size: -; CDR3 length: 20; D gene: -; J gene: TRBJ1-2; CDR3 DNA: TGCGCCAGCAGCTTGGCCGGTTCGGGGGGCGCCTTGACGACTAACTATGGCTACACCTTC; CDR3 protein: CASSLAGSGGALTTNYGYTF
V gene: TRBV7-2; clone size: once; CDR3 length: 15; D gene: -; J gene: TRBJ1-6; CDR3 DNA: TGTGCCAGCAGCTTAGAGGGGAGGGGGAGTTCACCCCTCCACTTT; CDR3 protein: CASSLEGRGSSPLHF
V gene: TRBV25-1; clone size: -; CDR3 length: 13; D gene: -; J gene: TRBJ2-7; CDR3 DNA: TGTGCCAGCAGTGATATATTTCCCTACGAGCAGTACTTC; CDR3 protein: CASSDIFPYEQYF
V gene: TRBV9; clone size: once; CDR3 length: 12; D gene: -; J gene: TRBJ1-1; CDR3 DNA: TGTGCCAGCAGCGTAGTTCAGGGAGAAGCTTTCTTT; CDR3 protein: CASSVVQGEAFF
V gene: TRBV7-8; clone size: -; CDR3 length: 16; D gene: -; J gene: TRBJ1-3; CDR3 DNA: TGTGCCAGCAGCTTATCCGGTGGGCTTGGGGGGGACACCATATATTTT; CDR3 protein: CASSLSGGLGGDTIYF
V gene: TRBV25-1; clone size: -; CDR3 length: 11; D gene: TRBD1; J gene: TRBJ2-7; CDR3 DNA: TGTGCCACCGGACAGGGATACGAGCAGTACTTC; CDR3 protein: CATGQGYEQYF
V gene: TRBV9; clone size: -; CDR3 length: 15; D gene: -; J gene: TRBJ2-7; CDR3 DNA: TGTGCCAGCAGCGTAGAGGCAGGGGAAACCTACGAGCAGTACTTC; CDR3 protein: CASSVEAGETYEQYF
V gene: TRBV21-1; clone size: -; CDR3 length: 14; D gene: -; J gene: TRBJ2-7; CDR3 DNA: TGTGCCAGCAGCGCCCGGGACTTTGTCTACGAGCAGTACTTC; CDR3 protein: CASSARDFVYEQYF
V gene: TRBV5-6; clone size: -; CDR3 length: 14; D gene: TRBD1; J gene: TRBJ2-7; CDR3 DNA: TGTGCCAGCAGCTCCCGGACAGGGGGCTACGAGCAGTACTTC; CDR3 protein: CASSSRTGGYEQYF
V gene: TRBV4-1; clone size: -; CDR3 length: 17; D gene: -; J gene: TRBJ2-1; CDR3 DNA: TGCGCCAGCAGCCAAGATGAGGCCTATGAGCTACACAATGAGCAGTTCTTC; CDR3 protein: CASSQDEAYELHNEQFF
V gene: TRBV5-1; clone size: -; CDR3 length: 13; D gene: -; J gene: TRBJ2-7; CDR3 DNA: TGCGCCAGCAGCTTCGAAGGGGCAAACGAGCAGTACTTC; CDR3 protein: CASSFEGANEQYF
V gene: TRBV11-2; clone size: -; CDR3 length: 12; D gene: -; J gene: TRBJ2-7; CDR3 DNA: TGTGCCAGCAGCCCCCGAGGCTACGAGCAGTACTTC; CDR3 protein: CASSPRGYEQYF
V gene: TRBV16; clone size: -; CDR3 length: 14; D gene: -; J gene: TRBJ1-4; CDR3 DNA: TGTGCCAGCAGCCCCGGTTGGGGAGGAGAAAAACTGTTTTTT; CDR3 protein: CASSPGWGGEKLFF
V gene: TRBV6-6; clone size: -; CDR3 length: 14; D gene: TRBD1; J gene: TRBJ1-4; CDR3 DNA: TGTGCCAGCAGCGCACAGGGGGCTCGGGAAAAACTGTTTTTT; CDR3 protein: CASSAQGAREKLFF
V gene: TRBV6-5; clone size: once; CDR3 length: 13; D gene: -; J gene: TRBJ2-5; CDR3 DNA: TGTGCCAGCAGTTATCGGGGTCGGGAGACCCAGTACTTC; CDR3 protein: CASSYRGRETQYF
V gene: TRBV11-2; clone size: -; CDR3 length: 16; D gene: -; J gene: TRBJ1-6; CDR3 DNA: TGTGCCAGCAGCTTAGTGGGGGGCTCCTATAATTCACCCCTCCACTTT; CDR3 protein: CASSLVGGSYNSPLHF
V gene: TRBV7-2; clone size: few; CDR3 length: 13; D gene: -; J gene: TRBJ1-1; CDR3 DNA: TGTGCCAGCAGCTTCAGGGAGAACACTGAAGCTTTCTTT; CDR3 protein: CASSFRENTEAFF
V gene: TRBV4-1; clone size: -; CDR3 length: 15; D gene: TRBD1; J gene: TRBJ1-3; CDR3 DNA: TGCGCCAGCAGCCAAGACGGGACAGAGACAGACACCATATATTTT; CDR3 protein: CASSQDGTETDTIYF
V gene: TRBV5-1; clone size: -; CDR3 length: 14; D gene: -; J gene: TRBJ2-7; CDR3 DNA: TGCGCCAGCAGCGTGGGACGGGACTCCTACGAGCAGTACTTC; CDR3 protein: CASSVGRDSYEQYF
V gene: TRBV5-6; clone size: -; CDR3 length: 17; D gene: TRBD2; J gene: TRBJ2-5; CDR3 DNA: TGTGCCAGCAGCTTGGGTTCTGCTCTAGCGGGGGGGGAGACCCAGTACTTC; CDR3 protein: CASSLGSALAGGETQYF
V gene: TRBV5-4; clone size: -; CDR3 length: 16; D gene: TRBD1; J gene: TRBJ1-2; CDR3 DNA: TGTGCCAGCAGCCAATACTCCAGGGGGAATACCTATGGCTACACCTTC; CDR3 protein: CASSQYSRGNTYGYTF
V gene: TRBV30; clone size: -; CDR3 length: 12; D gene: TRBD2; J gene: TRBJ2-7; CDR3 DNA: TGTGCCTCCGGGAGGACTAGAGGCGAGCAGTACTTC; CDR3 protein: CASGRTRGEQYF
V gene: TRBV2; clone size: -; CDR3 length: 14; D gene: TRBD1; J gene: TRBJ1-3; CDR3 DNA: TGTGCCAGCAGTGGGGCCAGGGGGCTGGACACCATATATTTT; CDR3 protein: CASSGARGLDTIYF
V gene: TRBV7-2; clone size: once; CDR3 length: 17; D gene: TRBD2; J gene: TRBJ2-1; CDR3 DNA: TGTGCCAGCAGCAGGGGGGGCGGCGGGAGGGCCGGCAATGAGCAGTTCTTC; CDR3 protein: CASSRGGGGRAGNEQFF
V gene: TRBV6-5; clone size: -; CDR3 length: 15; D gene: -; J gene: TRBJ2-7; CDR3 DNA: TGTGCCAGCAGTTACTCGAGGGGGAGCCACCACGAGCAGTACTTC; CDR3 protein: CASSYSRGSHHEQYF
V gene: TRBV19; clone size: -; CDR3 length: 15; D gene: TRBD1; J gene: TRBJ2-7; CDR3 DNA: TGTGCCAGTAGCCCTACCGGGACAGCTCTCGACGAGCAGTACTTC; CDR3 protein: CASSPTGTALDEQYF
V gene: TRBV7-2; clone size: -; CDR3 length: 14; D gene: -; J gene: TRBJ1-3; CDR3 DNA: TGTGCCAGCAGCCCGACAGACTCTGGAAACACCATATATTTT; CDR3 protein: CASSPTDSGNTIYF
V gene: TRBV7-3; clone size: -; CDR3 length: 14; D gene: -; J gene: TRBJ2-3; CDR3 DNA: TGTGCCAGCAGCTTAACAGGGGGCACAGATACGCAGTATTTT; CDR3 protein: CASSLTGGTDTQYF
V gene: TRBV7-8; clone size: -; CDR3 length: 16; D gene: -; J gene: TRBJ1-1; CDR3 DNA: TGTGCCAGCAGCTTAGAGGGTCGGGGGGCCAACACTGAAGCTTTCTTT; CDR3 protein: CASSLEGRGANTEAFF
V gene: TRBV7-2; clone size: -; CDR3 length: 18; D gene: -; J gene: TRBJ2-1; CDR3 DNA: TGTGCCAGCAGCCCAAAGTGGGGGGGCCTTTCCCCCTACAATGAGCAGTTCTTC; CDR3 protein: CASSPKWGGLSPYNEQFF
V gene: TRBV27; clone size: few; CDR3 length: 13; D gene: TRBD1; J gene: TRBJ1-3; CDR3 DNA: TGTGCCAGCAGTGACAGGGGGCGGAACACCATATATTTT; CDR3 protein: CASSDRGRNTIYF
V gene: TRBV5-1; clone size: -; CDR3 length: 14; D gene: -; J gene: TRBJ1-2; CDR3 DNA: TGCGCCAGCAACACGGACGGGAGAGGGGATGGCTACACCTTC; CDR3 protein: CASNTDGRGDGYTF
V gene: TRBV7-9; clone size: -; CDR3 length: 17; D gene: TRBD2; J gene: TRBJ2-1; CDR3 DNA: TGTGCCGTCGATGGGCATAGCGGGGGGGCCCTATACAATGAGCAGTTCTTC; CDR3 protein: CAVDGHSGGALYNEQFF
V gene: TRBV7-2; clone size: -; CDR3 length: 16; D gene: TRBD2; J gene: TRBJ2-7; CDR3 DNA: TGTGCCAGCAGCTTAGTAGGAGGACTAGCGAAATACGAGCAGTACTTC; CDR3 protein: CASSLVGGLAKYEQYF
V gene: TRBV7-9; clone size: -; CDR3 length: 15; D gene: TRBD2; J gene: TRBJ2-3; CDR3 DNA: TGTTCCAGCAGCTCCGCGGGGGGGCAGACAGATACGCAGTATTTT; CDR3 protein: CSSSSAGGQTDTQYF
V gene: TRBV25-1; clone size: -; CDR3 length: 14; D gene: -; J gene: TRBJ1-2; CDR3 DNA: TGTGCCAGCAGTGAATCCATTTCAGTCTATGGCTACACCTTC; CDR3 protein: CASSESISVYGYTF
V gene: TRBV2; clone size: -; CDR3 length: 14; D gene: -; J gene: TRBJ1-6; CDR3 DNA: TGTGCCAGCAGTGTCGGAGTATCGGGTTCACCCCTCCACTTT; CDR3 protein: CASSVGVSGSPLHF
V gene: TRBV10-1; clone size: -; CDR3 length: 18; D gene: TRBD1; J gene: TRBJ2-7; CDR3 DNA: TGCGCCACGACGATCGCCCAGGGGGCGAGGATCCGCTCCTACGAGCAGTACTTC; CDR3 protein: CATTIAQGARIRSYEQYF
V gene: TRBV27; clone size: few; CDR3 length: 15; D gene: -; J gene: TRBJ1-3; CDR3 DNA: TGTGCCAGCAGTTTAAGAGGCGTCTCTGGAAACACCATATATTTT; CDR3 protein: CASSLRGVSGNTIYF
V gene: TRBV18; clone size: -; CDR3 length: 14; D gene: TRBD1; J gene: TRBJ1-5; CDR3 DNA: TGTGCCAGCTCCGGGACAGCTAGCAATCAGCCCCAGCATTTT; CDR3 protein: CASSGTASNQPQHF
V gene: TRBV6-5; clone size: -; CDR3 length: 15; D gene: TRBD2; J gene: TRBJ2-1; CDR3 DNA: TGTGCCAGCAGTCGAGCGGGAGGGCTAATTAATGAGCAGTTCTTC; CDR3 protein: CASSRAGGLINEQFF
V gene: TRBV7-8; clone size: -; CDR3 length: 16; D gene: TRBD2; J gene: TRBJ2-7; CDR3 DNA: TGTGCCAGCAGCTTAGGGCTAGCGGGCAGCATGTACGAGCAGTACTTC; CDR3 protein: CASSLGLAGSMYEQYF
V gene: TRBV18; clone size: few; CDR3 length: 16; D gene: TRBD1; J gene: TRBJ1-1; CDR3 DNA: TGTGCCAGCTCACCTCTGACAGGGGAACGGAACACTGAAGCTTTCTTT; CDR3 protein: CASSPLTGERNTEAFF
V gene: TRBV25-1; clone size: -; CDR3 length: 16; D gene: -; J gene: TRBJ2-3; CDR3 DNA: TGTGCCAGCAGTGAATACCGCGGCAGGGGCACAGATACGCAGTATTTT; CDR3 protein: CASSEYRGRGTDTQYF
V gene: TRBV12-5; clone size: -; CDR3 length: 13; D gene: TRBD2; J gene: TRBJ2-3; CDR3 DNA: TGTGCTAGTGGTTTTACTAGCGCGGTTACGCAGTATTTT; CDR3 protein: CASGFTSAVTQYF
V gene: TRBV18; clone size: -; CDR3 length: 18; D gene: TRBD2; J gene: TRBJ2-2; CDR3 DNA: TGTGCCAGCTCACCAAGGACTAGCGGGGGCACGAACACCGGGGAGCTGTTTTTT; CDR3 protein: CASSPRTSGGTNTGELFF
V gene: TRBV30; clone size: -; CDR3 length: 14; D gene: TRBD1; J gene: TRBJ1-5; CDR3 DNA: TGTGCCTGGAGCCAGACAGGGGGGAATCAGCCCCAGCATTTT; CDR3 protein: CAWSQTGGNQPQHF
V gene: TRBV5-4; clone size: -; CDR3 length: 14; D gene: TRBD2; J gene: TRBJ2-7; CDR3 DNA: TGTGCCAGCAGCGAGGCGGGAGGCTCCTACGAGCAGTACTTC; CDR3 protein: CASSEAGGSYEQYF
V gene: TRBV7-9; clone size: -; CDR3 length: 14; D gene: -; J gene: TRBJ1-2; CDR3 DNA: TGTGCCAGCAGCCAACGACAGGAGGCGGCCGGCTACACCTTC; CDR3 protein: CASSQRQEAAGYTF
V gene: TRBV5-1; clone size: -; CDR3 length: 12; D gene: -; J gene: TRBJ1-2; CDR3 DNA: TGCGCCAGCAGCTGGGGCCGAGAAGGCTACACCTTC; CDR3 protein: CASSWGREGYTF
V gene: TRBV10-2; clone size: -; CDR3 length: 13; D gene: -; J gene: TRBJ2-7; CDR3 DNA: TGCGCCAGCGCTTCCGCGGAGGCCTACGAGCAGTACTTC; CDR3 protein: CASASAEAYEQYF
V gene: TRBV18; clone size: -; CDR3 length: 13; D gene: TRBD1; J gene: TRBJ1-1; CDR3 DNA: TGTGCCAGCTCACCCGACAGGGTTGCTGAAGCTTTCTTT; CDR3 protein: CASSPDRVAEAFF
V gene: TRBV9; clone size: -; CDR3 length: 13; D gene: -; J gene: TRBJ2-7; CDR3 DNA: TGTGCCAGCAGCCACGGGGGTTACTACGAGCAGTACTTC; CDR3 protein: CASSHGGYYEQYF